One sample yielded the 25 T cell receptor beta chains listed below, sequenced in a study of blood T cell repertoires in COVID-19. This table comes from immunoSEQ multiplex PCR, and its TCRdb copy is limited to in-frame clones, with some not included. This table holds approximately 350,000 clones, around 86% found once. The specimen sequenced was PBMCs or T cells enriched from blood (not recorded which). The source of these receptors is a woman aged 45 to 65 who had recovered from COVID-19.

V gene TRBV11-3 combines with J gene TRBJ1-3, with D hard to call. Germline V gives CDR1 SGHNT, CDR2 YENEEA. The CDR3 spans 12 residues. Between the trimmed V and J ends, which lost 2 bases and 7 bases, there was a span of 6 bases. CDR3 DNA: TGTGCCAGCAGCTTAAGGCGGAACACCATATATTTT. Translation: CASSLRRNTIYF.

In its sample, this clone was seen once. V and J are TRBV5-1 and TRBJ2-7, with 11 bases aligning to TRBD2. V shed 4 bases, J shed 1 base, and the junction held 4 bases outside the gene matches. This CDR3 is 15 amino acids long. CDR1 and CDR2 (germline): SGHRS, YFSETQ. The chain's CDR3 is CASSVGTSGSYEQYF. Here the CDR3 DNA reads TGCGCCAGCAGCGTGGGGACTAGCGGATCCTACGAGCAGTACTTC.

This clone was picked up a small number of times. This chain links TRBV18 with TRBJ1-3; TRBD1 is a possible D gene (5 bases). The germline V gene has CDR1 KGHSH and CDR2 LQKENI. The CDR3 runs to 17 residues. The V end lost 2 bases, the J end lost 1 base, and 15 bases lay between the germline ends. The CDR3 DNA reads as TGTGCCAGCTCACCATCTCCAGGGAAGACATCTGGAAACACCATATATTTT. Translation gives CASSPSPGKTSGNTIYF.

This chain connects TRBV25-1 to TRBJ1-1, with D maybe TRBD1 (6 bases). V shed 4 bases and J shed 11 bases, with 14 bases lying between them. The CDR3 consists of 12 residues. CDR1 and CDR2 from the germline V gene are MGHDK and SYGVNS. The CDR3 spells CASSVDRREAFF. DNA of the CDR3: TGTGCCAGCAGTGTGGACAGACGAGAGGCTTTCTTT.

This clone showed up just once. The chain links TRBV3-1 (or the pseudogene TRBV3-2) to TRBJ1-4, with 7 bases lining up with TRBD1. This CDR3 is built from 14 residues. After removal of 4 bases from V and 7 bases from J, the junction contained 6 bases not matched to a gene. Per the germline V gene, CDR1 is LGHDT and CDR2 is YNNKEL (reference sequence). The CDR3 loop reads CASSPRQGFEKLFF. CDR3 in DNA: TGTGCCAGCAGCCCCAGACAGGGATTTGAAAAACTGTTTTTT.

DNA of the CDR3: TGCGCCAGCAGCTTGAGCCTAGCGGGAGGGCCTGCAGATACGCAGTATTTT. Its translation: CASSLSLAGGPADTQYF. V is TRBV5-1 and J is TRBJ2-3; 12 nucleotides align to TRBD2. V shed 1 base, J shed 4 bases, and the junction held 7 bases outside the gene matches. Germline-derived CDR1 and CDR2 are SGHRS and YFSETQ. The CDR3 totals 17 residues. The variable domain in full, completed from reference TRBV5-1 and TRBJ2-3, reads KAGVTQTPRYLIKTRGQQVTLSCSPISGHRSVSWYQQTPGQGLQFLFEYFSETQRNKGNFPGRFSGRQFSNSRSEMNVSTLELGDSALYLCASSLSLAGGPADTQYFGPGTRLTVL.

V gene TRBV25-1 combines with J gene TRBJ1-1; TRBD1 matches 10 bases. Germline loops: CDR1 MGHDK, CDR2 SYGVNS. The junction had 4 bases not matched to a gene; V was cut back by 7 bases and J by 5 bases. This CDR3 is 13 amino acids long. The CDR3 is CASTRTGGTEAFF. Here the CDR3 DNA reads TGTGCCAGCACAAGGACAGGGGGTACTGAAGCTTTCTTT.

This chain joins TRBV12-5 and TRBJ2-7; 7 positions agree with TRBD1. The germline CDR1 and CDR2 sequences are LGHNT and FRNRAP. V lost 5 bases and J lost 4; bases outside the gene matches: 8. The CDR3 runs 14 residues. The DNA for the CDR3 is TGTGCTAGTGGTATATGGGACAGACCTTACGAGCAGTACTTC. As protein: CASGIWDRPYEQYF.

To note about this clone: Other DNA variants within this sample encode the same CDR3. V usage is TRBV9 and J usage is TRBJ1-1, with D perhaps matching TRBD1 (6 bases). V lost 3 bases, J lost 0 bases, and 9 bases lay in between. This CDR3 has 14 amino acids. In germline, CDR1 is SGDLS, CDR2 YYNGEE. CDR3 coding DNA: TGTGCCAGCAGCGCCGGGACATTGAACACTGAAGCTTTCTTT. This encodes CASSAGTLNTEAFF.

This clone has a handful of counts. The CDR3 region has the DNA TGTGCCAGCAGTTTACGGCGAACAGATGAAGCTTTCTTT. Residues: CASSLRRTDEAFF. V is TRBV12-3 or TRBV12-4 and J is TRBJ1-1, with D unresolved. The CDR3 length is 13 residues. V shed 2 bases and J shed 7 bases, with 11 bases lying between them.

This chain joins TRBV19 and TRBJ1-2; no reliable D call. CDR1 LNHDA and CDR2 SQIVND come from the germline V gene (reference sequence). The CDR3 contains 12 residues. V was cut by 7 bases and J by 4 bases, with 10 bases left in between. The CDR3 loop is CASIGTGYGYTF. As DNA, the CDR3 is TGTGCCAGTATTGGTACCGGCTATGGCTACACCTTC.

Concerning this clone itself: Distinct nucleotide sequences in the sample also encode this CDR3. The chain recombines TRBV27 with TRBJ1-6, with D unresolved. From germline, CDR1 is MNHEY and CDR2 SMNVEV (reference sequence). There are 14 residues in the CDR3. V lost 8 bases, J lost 0 bases, and 8 bases lay in between. The CDR3 is CASSLSSYNSPLHF. The CDR3 coding sequence is TGTGCCAGCTCACTTAGCTCCTATAATTCACCCCTCCACTTT.

CDR3 in amino acids: CASIPGTGGNSNQPQHF. The CDR3 DNA follows: TGTGCCAGTATCCCCGGGACAGGGGGCAACAGCAATCAGCCCCAGCATTTT. The chain uses TRBV19 and TRBJ1-5; 12 nucleotides match TRBD1. This CDR3 is built from 17 residues. CDR1 LNHDA and CDR2 SQIVND come from the germline V gene (reference sequence). V lost 7 bases and J lost 1; bases outside the gene matches: 8.

This rearrangement joins TRBV29-1 to TRBJ2-3, with 11 bases aligning to TRBD2. CDR1 and CDR2 from the germline V gene are SQVTM and ANQGSEA. V dropped 4 bases and J dropped 6; count of bases not matched to a gene: 9. The CDR3 is made up of 15 amino acids. CDR3 amino acids: CSVVLTSGTGDTQYF. For the CDR3, the DNA is TGCAGCGTTGTGTTGACTAGCGGGACGGGGGATACGCAGTATTTT.

This chain joins TRBV7-8 and TRBJ1-2; D possibly corresponds to TRBD1 (6 bases). The CDR3 runs to 16 residues. V lost 1 base and J 5 bases, leaving 17 bases between the germline ends. The germline V gene encodes CDR1 SGHVS and CDR2 FQNEAQ. CDR3: CASSLEGHRLRYGYTF. CDR3 DNA sequence: TGTGCCAGCAGCTTAGAGGGACATCGCTTACGTTATGGCTACACCTTC.

This clone appeared a single time. The chain uses TRBV18 and TRBJ2-3, with TRBD2 matching over 14 bases. V trimming: 5 bases; J trimming: 3 bases; junction bases outside the gene matches: 13. The CDR3 has 19 residues. Germline assignment: CDR1 KGHSH and CDR2 LQKENI. The CDR3 sequence is CASSTTGGTSGRRTDTQYF. DNA of the CDR3: TGTGCCAGCTCAACAACGGGGGGGACTAGCGGGAGAAGGACAGATACGCAGTATTTT.

V and J are TRBV7-3 and TRBJ2-1, with TRBD2 matching over 12 bases. CDR3 size: 16 residues. Per germline, CDR1 SGHTA and CDR2 FQGTGA. The V gene end was trimmed by 4 bases and the J gene end by 7 bases; junction bases not matched to a gene: 8. CDR3 coding DNA: TGTGCCAGCAGCTGGGCGTCTAGCGGGGGGGTTAATGAGCAGTTCTTC. It yields the protein CASSWASSGGVNEQFF.

The chain combines TRBV11-3 with TRBJ2-1; D call uncertain. Trimming took 4 bases from V and 6 from J, leaving 10 bases between them. CDR1 SGHNT and CDR2 YENEEA come from the germline V gene. CDR3 length: 13 amino acids. The CDR3 is CASSSRLLNEQFF. The CDR3 DNA reads as TGTGCCAGCAGCTCTCGACTCCTCAATGAGCAGTTCTTC.

This rearrangement joins TRBV12-3 or TRBV12-4 to TRBJ2-4; D might be TRBD2 (5 bases). The CDR3 has 13 amino acids. Trimming cost V 7 bases and J 9 bases, with 16 bases left between them. The CDR3, as DNA: TGTGCCAGCACCGGGGAGCGATATAGCATTCAGTACTTC. Residues: CASTGERYSIQYF.

This clone has only a few counts. V gene TRBV6-5 combines with J gene TRBJ1-1; D perhaps matches TRBD1 (6 bases). Germline V gene sequence: CDR1 MNHEY, CDR2 SVGAGI. Trimming cost V 8 bases and J 3 bases, with 13 bases left between them. The CDR3 consists of 13 residues. The CDR3 here is CASSNREYTEAFF. In nucleotides, the CDR3 is TGTGCCAGCTCTAACAGGGAGTACACTGAAGCTTTCTTT.

This clone was picked up many times. The CDR3 coding sequence is TGTGCCAGCAGTTATCATGGAGGAGGAGATCAGCCCCAGCATTTT. This sequence encodes CASSYHGGGDQPQHF. V and J are TRBV6-2 or TRBV6-3 and TRBJ1-5; D is uncertain. The CDR3 is made up of 15 amino acids. Trimming took off 3 bases at V and 5 bases at J, with 14 bases between the two ends. Germline CDR1 reads MNHEY; CDR2 reads SVGEGT.

This rearrangement joins TRBV2 to TRBJ1-1, with 7 positions matching TRBD1. V was pared by 7 bases and J by 1 base, with 9 bases of the junction left unmatched. The CDR3 extends over 15 amino acids. Germline values: CDR1 SNHLY, CDR2 FYNNEI. The DNA of the CDR3 is TGTGCCAGCACCACACGGACAGGTTGGAACACTGAAGCTTTCTTT. Translating it yields CASTTRTGWNTEAFF.

The genes are TRBV2 and TRBJ2-7, with 9 nucleotides matching TRBD1. There are 15 residues in the CDR3. Germline-derived CDR1 and CDR2 are SNHLY and FYNNEI. J was trimmed by 2 bases and V by 4 bases; bases with no gene match: 6. The CDR3 reads CASSVGQGGTYEQYF. For the CDR3, the DNA is TGTGCCAGCAGTGTGGGACAGGGTGGGACCTACGAGCAGTACTTC.

This chain uses TRBV2 with TRBJ1-2; D possibly corresponds to TRBD1 (6 bases). This CDR3 comprises 12 residues. Germline V gene sequence: CDR1 SNHLY, CDR2 FYNNEI. Between the trimmed V and J ends, which lost 11 bases and 4 bases, there was a span of 14 bases. The CDR3 sequence is CALRGSLYGYTF. The CDR3 nucleotides are TGTGCCCTCAGGGGCAGCCTCTATGGCTACACCTTC.

This rearrangement joins TRBV12-3 or TRBV12-4 to TRBJ1-2, with D possibly matching TRBD1 (5 bases). The V gene lost 8 bases and the J gene lost 4 bases, with 14 bases spanning the gap. CDR3 length: 13 residues. The CDR3 loop is CASYTGGGYGYTF. The CDR3 nucleotides are TGTGCCAGCTATACGGGGGGTGGCTATGGCTACACCTTC.